This T cell receptor beta chain was profiled in a study of blood T cell repertoires in COVID-19. Study summary: Whether acute or convalescent, the COVID-19 samples came from the United States, Italy and Spain. Nucleic acid was either cDNA or gDNA, and it came from T cells, B-cell-depleted T cells, or PBMCs.

How the authors handled the data: Nucleated cell number was recorded as an estimate derived from reference gene primer amplification. The repertoire was sequenced with immunoSEQ multiplex PCR; TCRdb's copy has only in-frame clones and lacks some. From that table come the V and J calls and clone size; the DNA was used to work out D and trimming. Found here are over 35,000 clones, approximately 89% of them singletons; the top ten hold approximately 40%. This clone has just one count. Material for sequencing was peripheral blood. The receptor's source is a man aged 55 to 70 with active or convalescent COVID-19.

The DNA for the CDR3 is TGTGCCAGCAGCCGGGACAGGGCTCATCAGCCCCAGCATTTT. This codes for CASSRDRAHQPQHF. V gene TRBV2 combines with J gene TRBJ1-5, with 9 positions matching TRBD1. J gave up 5 bases and V 6 bases, and 5 bases lay outside the gene matches. This CDR3 is built from 14 residues. Per germline, CDR1 SNHLY and CDR2 FYNNEI.